What follows is one T cell receptor (beta chain) and its context. Recipients received nonmyeloablative bone marrow transplants from related graft donors, with transient mixed chimerism. Sequencing was performed with immunoSEQ multiplex PCR; in TCRdb, only in-frame clones are kept and a portion is missing. Of 100,000 or so clones in the sample, 80% to 95% were seen once. This sample is part of a study of Tregs in tolerant kidney transplant recipients. Germline V gives CDR1 MNHNS, CDR2 SASEGT. Trimming took 7 bases from V and 4 from J, leaving 13 bases between them. The CDR3 sequence is 13 residues long.

The chain joins TRBV6-1 to TRBJ1-2; maybe TRBD1 (6 bases). This receptor was obtained from a human patient who received a combined kidney and bone marrow transplant. Some T cells may have originated in the graft donor. This specimen was CD4+ T cells from blood (PBMCs), taken 12 months after the transplant. The CDR3 DNA reads TGTGCCAGCACCCGGGACACCTCCTATGGCTACACCTTC. This encodes CASTRDTSYGYTF.